This T cell receptor (beta chain) was observed in a study of blood T cell repertoires in COVID-19. Per the study methods: How many nucleated cells were present was estimated from reference gene primer amplification. Profiled with immunoSEQ multiplex PCR; TCRdb holds only in-frame clones, not every one. V and J calls and clone size are as listed in that table; D and trimming were resolved from the DNA. Of about 240,000 clones listed, around 87% are singletons. Germline-derived CDR1 and CDR2 are SGHRS and YFSETQ. The CDR3 loop spans 14 amino acids. V gave up 2 bases and J gave up 1 base, with 9 bases separating them.

The sequenced sample consisted of peripheral blood. The TCR comes from a man in his sixties who had recovered from COVID-19. This rearrangement joins TRBV5-1 to TRBJ2-5; no clear D. The CDR3, as DNA: TGCGCCAGCAGCTTTAACCACGGCCAAGAGACCCAGTACTTC. Translation: CASSFNHGQETQYF.